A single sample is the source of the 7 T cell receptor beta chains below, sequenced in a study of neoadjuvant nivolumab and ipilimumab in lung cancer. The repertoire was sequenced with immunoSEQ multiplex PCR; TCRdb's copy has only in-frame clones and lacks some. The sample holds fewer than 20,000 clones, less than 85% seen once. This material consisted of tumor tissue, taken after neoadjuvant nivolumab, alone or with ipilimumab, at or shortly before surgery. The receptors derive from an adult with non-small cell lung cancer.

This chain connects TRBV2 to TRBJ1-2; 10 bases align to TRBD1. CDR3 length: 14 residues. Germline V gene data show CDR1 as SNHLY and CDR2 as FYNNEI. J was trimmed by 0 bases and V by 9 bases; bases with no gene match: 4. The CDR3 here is CARTGTGANYGYTF. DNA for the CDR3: TGTGCCAGGACCGGGACAGGGGCTAACTATGGCTACACCTTC.

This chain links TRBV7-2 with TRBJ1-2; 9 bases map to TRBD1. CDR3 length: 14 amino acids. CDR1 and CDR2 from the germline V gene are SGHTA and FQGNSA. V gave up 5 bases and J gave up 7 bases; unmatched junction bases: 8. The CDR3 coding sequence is TGTGCCAGCAGCGCAGGACAGGGGATCGGTGGCTACACCTTC. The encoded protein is CASSAGQGIGGYTF.

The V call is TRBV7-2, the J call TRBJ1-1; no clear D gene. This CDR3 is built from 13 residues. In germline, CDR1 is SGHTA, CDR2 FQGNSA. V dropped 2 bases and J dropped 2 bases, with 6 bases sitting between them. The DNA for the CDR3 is TGTGCCAGCAGCTTATCGATTAACACTGAAGCTTTCTTT. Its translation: CASSLSINTEAFF.

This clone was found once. Here the CDR3 DNA reads TGCGCCAGCAGCGCCGGGACTAGCGGGGATACGCAGTATTTT. Translation: CASSAGTSGDTQYF. The J gene is TRBJ2-3, the V gene TRBV5-1, with TRBD2 matching 12 bases. Germline V gives CDR1 SGHRS, CDR2 YFSETQ. This CDR3 has 14 residues. Unmatched junction bases numbered 3, after V lost 4 bases and J lost 6 bases.

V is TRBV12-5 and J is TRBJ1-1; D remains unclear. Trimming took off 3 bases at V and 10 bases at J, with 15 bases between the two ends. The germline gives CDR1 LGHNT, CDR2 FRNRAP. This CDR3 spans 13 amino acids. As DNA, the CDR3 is TGTGCTAGTGGTTTATCGACCCTGGACGGAGCTTTCTTT. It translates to CASGLSTLDGAFF.

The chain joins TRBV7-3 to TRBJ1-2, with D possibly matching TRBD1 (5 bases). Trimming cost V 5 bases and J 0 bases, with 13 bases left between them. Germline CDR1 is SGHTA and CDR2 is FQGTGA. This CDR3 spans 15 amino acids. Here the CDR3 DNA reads TGTGCCAGCAGCCCCTCGGGGACGCCTAACTATGGCTACACCTTC. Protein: CASSPSGTPNYGYTF.

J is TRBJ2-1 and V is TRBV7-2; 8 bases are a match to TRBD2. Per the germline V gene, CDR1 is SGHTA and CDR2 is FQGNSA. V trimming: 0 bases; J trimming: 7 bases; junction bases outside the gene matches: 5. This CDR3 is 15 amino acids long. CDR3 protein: CASSLASGVFNEQFF. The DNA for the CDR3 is TGTGCCAGCAGCTTAGCTAGCGGGGTTTTTAATGAGCAGTTCTTC. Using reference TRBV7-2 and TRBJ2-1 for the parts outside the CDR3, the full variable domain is GAGVSQSPSNKVTEKGKDVELRCDPISGHTALYWYRQSLGQGLEFLIYFQGNSAPDKSGLPSDRFSAERTGGSVSTLTIQRTQQEDSAVYLCASSLASGVFNEQFFGPGTRLTVL.